Shown below are 29 T cell receptor beta chains from a single sample sequenced in a study of blood T cells in healthy people across ages. A second roughly 6 to 11 cycle PCR used barcoded and J-beta primers. One entry per CDR3 protein results from TCRdb running MiXCR on the 5' RACE reads. The repertoire holds about 1.4 million distinct CDR3 sequences, 59% seen once, with about 6.3% in the top ten. What was sequenced was blood. Every receptor here comes from a young man in good health.

This clonotype was picked up many times. The chain combines TRBV4-1 with TRBJ1-4; D unclear. The CDR3 loop spans 12 amino acids. With 0 bases removed from V and 8 bases from J, the gap between germline ends came to 4 bases. Germline V gene sequence: CDR1 MGHRA, CDR2 YSYEKL. The CDR3 region has the DNA TGCGCCAGCAGCCAAGAGGGGGAAAAACTGTTTTTT. Protein product: CASSQEGEKLFF.

The DNA of the CDR3 is TGTGCCAGCAGAGGACTAGGCCCTACCACCCGGTATTTT. The encoded protein is CASRGLGPTTRYF. The chain uses TRBV7-9 and TRBJ2-3, with TRBD2 matching 7 bases. The CDR3 sequence is 13 residues long. V was clipped by 6 bases and J by 14 bases; unmatched bases: 14. CDR1 and CDR2 from the germline V gene are SEHNR and FQNEAQ (reference sequence).

The CDR3 DNA reads TGTGCCAGCTCCCAGGGGCGGGTCGGAGCTTTCTTT. Translated: CASSQGRVGAFF. This chain connects TRBV6-5 to TRBJ1-1; D possibly corresponds to TRBD1 (6 bases). The V gene lost 8 bases and the J gene lost 10 bases, with 17 bases spanning the gap. This CDR3 has 12 amino acids. The V gene's germline CDR1 is MNHEY and CDR2 SVGAGI.

CDR3 region: CASRWDSLGYGYTF. The CDR3 nucleotides read TGTGCCAGCAGGTGGGACAGCCTGGGCTATGGCTACACCTTC. The chain employs TRBV12-3 or TRBV12-4 and TRBJ1-2, with TRBD1 identical over 7 bases. With 6 bases clipped from V and 4 bases from J, the junction kept 8 bases outside the gene matches. This CDR3 has 14 residues.

V and J are TRBV11-2 and TRBJ2-5; TRBD2 agrees at 15 bases. CDR1 is SGHAT and CDR2 is FQNNGV in the germline V gene. After removal of 5 bases from V and 0 bases from J, the junction contained 16 bases not matched to a gene. CDR3 length equals 21 residues. CDR3 sequence (DNA): TGTGCCAGCAGCCCCCGTTTAGGACTAGCGGGAGGGAGAGTGTACCAAGAGACCCAGTACTTC. Its protein is CASSPRLGLAGGRVYQETQYF.

The J gene is TRBJ2-2, the V gene TRBV29-1; TRBD1 matches 7 bases. Losses at the gene ends were 6 bases for V and 2 bases for J; bases not matched to a gene: 9. Germline V gene sequence: CDR1 SQVTM, CDR2 ANQGSEA. CDR3 length: 15 amino acids. For the CDR3, the DNA is TGCAGCGTGAAAGACAGGGCGATAAACACCGGGGAGCTGTTTTTT. This encodes CSVKDRAINTGELFF.

V is TRBV3-1 and J is TRBJ1-4; D unclear. The V gene lost 6 bases and the J gene lost 0 bases, with 8 bases spanning the gap. CDR1 LGHDT and CDR2 YNNKEL come from the germline V gene (reference sequence). This CDR3 spans 14 amino acids. CDR3 coding DNA: TGTGCCAGCAGTTTTGAGGCAACTAATGAAAAACTGTTTTTT. It translates to CASSFEATNEKLFF.

The chain joins TRBV6-5 to TRBJ2-1; D unresolved. In germline, CDR1 is MNHEY, CDR2 SVGAGI. V was shortened by 6 bases and J by 0 bases, with 15 bases between the two germline ends. The CDR3 loop spans 16 amino acids. DNA of the CDR3: TGTGCCAGCAGCTCAGACGGATGGAGCTCCTACAATGAGCAGTTCTTC. It encodes CASSSDGWSSYNEQFF.

The rearrangement joins TRBV29-1 to TRBJ2-3, with 7 bases identical to TRBD2. The CDR3 runs 14 residues. Germline CDR1 is SQVTM and CDR2 is ANQGSEA. V dropped 4 bases and J dropped 6; count of bases not matched to a gene: 10. The CDR3 loop is CSVAQEAGIDTQYF. For the CDR3, the DNA is TGCAGCGTTGCCCAGGAAGCGGGAATCGATACGCAGTATTTT.

The CDR3 reads CATSDTHRGSYRNEQFF. The CDR3 DNA follows: TGTGCCACCAGTGATACCCACAGGGGTTCATATCGTAATGAGCAGTTCTTC. The chain couples TRBV24-1 to TRBJ2-1; the match to TRBD1 covers 7 bases. With 3 bases clipped from V and 7 bases from J, the junction kept 14 bases outside the gene matches. The CDR3 is 17 amino acids. The V gene's germline CDR1 is KGHDR and CDR2 SFDVKD.

This clonotype has just a few counts. The chain combines TRBV2 with TRBJ2-1; D remains unclear. The germline CDR1 and CDR2 sequences are SNHLY and FYNNEI. The CDR3 spans 13 residues. V was shortened by 3 bases and J by 5 bases, with 8 bases between the two germline ends. The CDR3 sequence is CASSDDWNNEQFF. The CDR3 DNA sequence: TGTGCCAGCAGTGACGACTGGAACAATGAGCAGTTCTTC.

The chain is built from TRBV10-3 and TRBJ1-2; a weak D match, TRBD1 (6 bases). The CDR3 loop spans 14 amino acids. V was clipped by 2 bases and J by 5 bases, with 12 bases between them. The germline CDR1 and CDR2 sequences are ENHRY and SYGVKD. The CDR3 here is CAISEGAQGYGYTF. The CDR3 DNA is TGTGCCATCAGTGAGGGGGCCCAGGGGTATGGCTACACCTTC.

This sequence joins TRBV28 and TRBJ1-1, with unresolved D. The V gene lost 2 bases and the J gene lost 8 bases, with 12 bases spanning the gap. CDR1 and CDR2 from the germline V gene are MDHEN and SYDVKM. This CDR3 region has 13 residues. CDR3 DNA sequence: TGTGCCAGCAGTTTAAGTCAACGATTGGAAGCTTTCTTT. Protein sequence: CASSLSQRLEAFF.

The rearrangement joins TRBV15 to TRBJ1-2, with D unclear. With 0 bases removed from V and 6 bases from J, the gap between germline ends came to 8 bases. Germline V CDR1 and CDR2: LNHNV, YYDKDF (reference sequence). This CDR3 has 13 residues. The DNA of the CDR3 is TGTGCCACCAGCAGAGATTACACGGATGGCTACACCTTC. Translated: CATSRDYTDGYTF.

The chain joins TRBV20-1 to TRBJ2-3, with 10 nucleotides matching TRBD1. J gave up 7 bases and V 6 bases, and 13 bases lay outside the gene matches. The CDR3 has 15 amino acids. The germline V gene has CDR1 DFQATT and CDR2 SNEGSKA (reference sequence). This CDR3 is CSALVVGQGSHTQYF. CDR3 DNA: TGCAGTGCCCTAGTCGTGGGACAGGGGTCCCATACGCAGTATTTT.

The chain combines TRBV7-9 with TRBJ2-5; D unclear. V lost 7 bases to trimming and J lost 5 bases, with 17 bases between them. The length of the CDR3 is 14 residues. CDR1 SEHNR and CDR2 FQNEAQ come from the germline V gene (reference sequence). The CDR3 sequence: CASTAVVTGETQYF. The CDR3 DNA follows: TGTGCCAGCACCGCGGTCGTTACGGGCGAGACCCAGTACTTC.

V and J are TRBV6-5 and TRBJ2-7; TRBD1 might be the D (6 bases). This CDR3 is built from 14 residues. V lost 6 bases and J lost 3, with 15 bases in between. Germline CDR1 is MNHEY and CDR2 is SVGAGI. This chain's CDR3 is CASSRDTSNYEQYF. The CDR3 DNA follows: TGTGCCAGCAGCCGGGACACGAGCAACTACGAGCAGTACTTC.

V usage is TRBV7-2 and J usage is TRBJ2-7; D call uncertain. The germline gives CDR1 SGHTA, CDR2 FQGNSA. V lost 2 bases and J 6 bases, leaving 11 bases between the germline ends. CDR3 length equals 13 residues. CDR3 nucleotide sequence: TGTGCCAGCAGCTTAATTAGTCCGCCCGAGCAGTACTTC. This translates into CASSLISPPEQYF.

The V and J genes are TRBV25-1 and TRBJ2-5, with D perhaps matching TRBD2 (6 bases). Trimming removed 5 bases at V and 1 base at J, with 14 bases between. Germline V gene sequence: CDR1 MGHDK, CDR2 SYGVNS. This CDR3 has 15 amino acids. DNA of the CDR3: TGTGCCAGCAGTCCCCTCATTAGCGGCCAAGAGACCCAGTACTTC. It codes for CASSPLISGQETQYF.

This clonotype has only one observation. One end of the junction fails to match germline, which may point to a read error. The chain recombines TRBV5-1 with TRBJ2-5; no clear D gene. The CDR3 totals 14 residues. Germline CDR1 SGHRS, CDR2 YFSETQ. CDR3 sequence reads: CASSLGQRQGTQYF. CDR3 coding DNA: TGCGCCAGCAGCTTGGGTCAGCGCCAAGGGACCCAGTACTTC.

This clonotype was picked up a small number of times. The chain recombines TRBV20-1 with TRBJ2-7; 8 positions match TRBD1. The CDR3 is made up of 15 amino acids. J gave up 2 bases and V 0 bases, and 6 bases lay outside the gene matches. CDR1 is DFQATT, CDR2 SNEGSKA, per germline (reference sequence). The CDR3: CSARDDRGSTYEQYF. The CDR3 bases are TGCAGTGCTAGAGACGACAGGGGATCCACCTACGAGCAGTACTTC.

The chain employs TRBV6-5 and TRBJ2-5, with TRBD2 as a possible D gene (5 bases). V was pared by 7 bases and J by 0 bases, with 6 bases between. Germline CDR1 and CDR2: MNHEY and SVGAGI. This CDR3 is built from 12 residues. The CDR3 here is CASTGNQETQYF. The CDR3 bases are TGTGCCAGCACCGGGAACCAAGAGACCCAGTACTTC.

This chain uses TRBV7-9 with TRBJ1-4; 8 nucleotides agree with TRBD1. The CDR3 consists of 14 residues. Germline V gene lookup returns CDR1 SEHNR and CDR2 FQNEAQ (reference sequence). The V gene end was trimmed by 6 bases and the J gene end by 8 bases; junction bases not matched to a gene: 8. CDR3 DNA: TGTGCCAGCAGTCTCGGGACAGGCAGAGAAAAACTGTTTTTT. Residues: CASSLGTGREKLFF.

The chain uses TRBV6-2 or TRBV6-3 and TRBJ1-2; TRBD1 is a possible D gene (5 bases). V lost 5 bases to trimming and J lost 8 bases, with 21 bases between them. Germline V lookup: CDR1 MNHEY, CDR2 SVGEGT. The CDR3 runs 15 residues. For the CDR3, the DNA is TGTGCCAGCAGTCACGATCGGGACTACTCCGGGGGCTACACCTTC. Translation: CASSHDRDYSGGYTF.

In its sample, this clonotype was seen a few times. This chain links TRBV21-1 with TRBJ1-2. TRBV21-1 is given as a pseudogene. The CDR3 length is 14 residues. The CDR3 loop reads CASSKGTDTYGYTF. The CDR3 DNA is TGTGCCAGCAGCAAAGGGACAGATACCTATGGCTACACCTTC.

Of note for this clonotype: The CDR3 ends on some other residue instead of the conserved phenylalanine or tryptophan, so this is likely a read error. The V gene is TRBV20-1, the J gene TRBJ2-1, with 13 nucleotides matching TRBD2. This CDR3 has 15 residues. Germline lookup yields CDR1 DFQATT and CDR2 SNEGSKA (reference sequence). V dropped 5 bases and J dropped 4; count of bases not matched to a gene: 5. This chain's CDR3 is CSAVQLAGGYNEQFL. CDR3 bases: TGCAGTGCTGTCCAACTAGCGGGAGGGTACAATGAGCAGTTCTTA.

This clonotype was observed a handful of times. This sequence joins TRBV6-6 and TRBJ2-7, with 7 bases identical to TRBD1. The CDR3 has 14 amino acids. Germline-derived CDR1 and CDR2 are MNHNY and SVGAGI (reference sequence). Trimming took 0 bases from V and 3 from J; bases not matched to a gene: 2. Here the CDR3 reads CASSYSTGDYEQYF. In nucleotides, the CDR3 is TGTGCCAGCAGTTACTCTACAGGGGACTACGAGCAGTACTTC.

The V and J genes are TRBV29-1 and TRBJ2-3; D is possibly TRBD1 or TRBD2 (5 bases each). This CDR3 has 12 residues. V gave up 0 bases and J gave up 11 bases, with 12 bases separating them. The germline gives CDR1 SQVTM, CDR2 ANQGSEA. Here the CDR3 reads CSVEDEGTGQYF. The CDR3 DNA sequence: TGCAGCGTTGAAGATGAGGGAACAGGGCAGTATTTT.

This clonotype was detected a few times. V is TRBV18 and J is TRBJ2-7; D is uncertain. CDR1 is KGHSH and CDR2 is LQKENI in the germline V gene. The CDR3 contains 15 residues. V was shortened by 3 bases and J by 0 bases, with 12 bases between the two germline ends. CDR3 in DNA: TGTGCCAGCTCACCGTCACAAGGGCCCTCCTACGAGCAGTACTTC. Protein product: CASSPSQGPSYEQYF. The full variable domain, with the rest looked up from reference TRBV18 and TRBJ2-7, is NAGVMQNPRHLVRRRGQEARLRCSPMKGHSHVYWYRQLPEEGLKFMVYLQKENIIDESGMPKERFSAEFPKEGPSILRIQQVVRGDSAAYFCASSPSQGPSYEQYFGPGTRLTVT.